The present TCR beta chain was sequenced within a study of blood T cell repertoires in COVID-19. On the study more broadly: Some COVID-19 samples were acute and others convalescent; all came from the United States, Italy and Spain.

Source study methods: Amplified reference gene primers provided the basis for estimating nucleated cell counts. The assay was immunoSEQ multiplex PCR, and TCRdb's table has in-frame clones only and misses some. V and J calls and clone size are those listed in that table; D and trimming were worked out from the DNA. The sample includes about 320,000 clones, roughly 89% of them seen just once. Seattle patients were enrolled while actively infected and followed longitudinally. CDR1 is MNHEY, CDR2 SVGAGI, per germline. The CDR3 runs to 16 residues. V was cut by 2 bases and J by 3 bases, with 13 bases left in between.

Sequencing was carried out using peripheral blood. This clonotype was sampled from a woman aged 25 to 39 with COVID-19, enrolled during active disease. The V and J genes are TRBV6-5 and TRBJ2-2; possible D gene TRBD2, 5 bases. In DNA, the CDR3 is TGTGCCAGCAGTTACAAACCCCCGAGGGACACCGGGGAGCTGTTTTTT. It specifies CASSYKPPRDTGELFF.